This section outlines one T cell receptor (beta chain) sequence together with its context. No cognate antigen has been identified for it. No quality values exist for individual bases; no much larger clone is one base distant. The data stem from a study of CD8 T cells in Susac syndrome (dated by TCRdb to between 2017 and 2020). General notes on the study: Whether CD8+ T cell activation and differentiation in Susac syndrome was antigen driven was tested using repertoire sequencing. The study compared CD8+ T cell repertoire clonality among over 9 healthy donors, roughly 14 Susac syndrome patients and approximately 16 multiple sclerosis patients. The research as a whole found: The study acknowledged that relatively few individuals were included in the TCR sequencing and HLA analysis.

RNA was extracted using the RNeasy kit, and 0.5 to 1 microgram was reverse transcribed with random hexamers. TCR beta CDR3 regions were amplified with the immunoSEQ multiplex PCR assay covering 54 Vbeta and 13 Jbeta segments. To correct PCR amplification bias, a synthetic template baseline was used for both primer optimization and computational correction. Processing in the source paper ran as follows. Reads were assigned to V, D and J genes according to IMGT and analyzed in immunoSEQ Analyzer, with only productive sequences retained. Clonality was computed as one minus Shannon entropy normalized by log2 of the number of productive unique sequences. For each patient and control, public and private clones were evaluated among the 100 most prevalent clones. Clones were defined as Susac-specific when absent from the healthy and MS cohorts, from about a thousand published viral clones and from other ImmuneACCESS disease sequences. Using fastp at Q25 and MiXCR, TCRdb reprocessed the public reads and kept productive beta chains. Entries that share a CDR3 protein sequence are merged under the most common genes and DNA. In this record, the V and J calls reflect TCRdb's handling and not the investigators' own analysis. This sample holds about 280,000 distinct CDR3 sequences; 80% to 90% were observed only once. The ten biggest clones cover approximately 0.11% of the sample.

The V end gives up 2 bases and the J end 1 base, leaving 1 base in the junction not matched to a gene. As encoded in the germline V gene, CDR1 is MGHRA while CDR2 is YSYEKL. CDR3 length: 15 amino acids, cysteine to phenylalanine. CDR3 DNA is the only sequence kept; it has 45 bases, read in frame from the first base. Peripheral blood CD8+ and CD4+ T cells from healthy donors, Susac syndrome patients and multiple sclerosis patients were profiled using high-throughput TCR beta sequencing. Multiple sclerosis controls were treatment-naive patients with stable or active relapsing-remitting disease fulfilling revised McDonald criteria. CD8+ TEMRA cells were enriched by FACS, while bulk CD8+ and CD4+ T cells were purified by magnetic negative isolation. Blood was drawn into EDTA tubes, processed within 24 hours, and PBMCs were isolated by density gradient centrifugation. PBMCs intended for TCR sequencing were cryopreserved in liquid nitrogen and thawed later in a water bath at 37 degrees C. Purity of sorted or isolated CD4+, CD8+ and CD8+ TEMRA cells was at least 90%.

The clonotype was recovered from a human donor with multiple sclerosis. The V and J genes are TRBV4-1 and TRBJ2-5, with 10 bases matching TRBD2. The specimen was CD8+ T cells from PBMCs. The CDR3 region: CASSQRTSGQETQYF. In nucleotide form, the sequence is TGCGCCAGCAGCCAACGGACTAGCGGCCAAGAGACCCAGTACTTC.